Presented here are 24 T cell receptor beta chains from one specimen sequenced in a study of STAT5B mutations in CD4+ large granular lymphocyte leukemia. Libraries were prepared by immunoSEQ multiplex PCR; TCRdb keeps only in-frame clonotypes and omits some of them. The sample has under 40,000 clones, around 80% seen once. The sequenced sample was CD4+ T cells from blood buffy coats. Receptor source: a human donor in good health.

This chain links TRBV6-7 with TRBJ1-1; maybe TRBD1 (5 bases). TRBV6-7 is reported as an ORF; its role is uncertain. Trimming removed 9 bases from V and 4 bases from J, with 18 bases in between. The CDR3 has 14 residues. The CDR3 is CARVGGRGSTEAFF. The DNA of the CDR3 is TGTGCCAGAGTCGGCGGACGGGGGAGCACTGAAGCTTTCTTT.

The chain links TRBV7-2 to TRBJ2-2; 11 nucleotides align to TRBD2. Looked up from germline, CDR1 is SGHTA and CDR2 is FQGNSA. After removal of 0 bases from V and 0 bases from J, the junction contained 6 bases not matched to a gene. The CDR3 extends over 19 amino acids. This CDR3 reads CASSLAGTSGFANTGELFF. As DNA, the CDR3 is TGTGCCAGCAGCTTAGCCGGGACTAGCGGATTTGCGAACACCGGGGAGCTGTTTTTT.

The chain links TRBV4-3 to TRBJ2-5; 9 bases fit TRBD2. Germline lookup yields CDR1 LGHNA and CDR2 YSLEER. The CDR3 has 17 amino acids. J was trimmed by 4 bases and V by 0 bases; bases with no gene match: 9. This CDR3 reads CASSQDWRRGGRETQYF. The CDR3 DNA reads TGCGCCAGCAGCCAAGATTGGCGGCGGGGGGGCAGAGAGACCCAGTACTTC.

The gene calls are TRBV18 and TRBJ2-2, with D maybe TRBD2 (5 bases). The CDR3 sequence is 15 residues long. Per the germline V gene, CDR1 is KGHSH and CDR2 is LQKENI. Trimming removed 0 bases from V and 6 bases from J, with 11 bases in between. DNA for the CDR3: TGTGCCAGCTCACCACCCTGGGAGTGGCCCGGGGAGCTGTTTTTT. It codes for CASSPPWEWPGELFF.

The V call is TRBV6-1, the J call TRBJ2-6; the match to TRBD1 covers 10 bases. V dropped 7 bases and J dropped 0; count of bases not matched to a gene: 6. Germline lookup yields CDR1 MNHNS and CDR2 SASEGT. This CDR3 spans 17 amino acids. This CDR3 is CASTDRGLSSGANVLTF. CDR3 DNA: TGTGCCAGCACTGACAGGGGGCTGAGCTCTGGGGCCAACGTCCTGACTTTC.

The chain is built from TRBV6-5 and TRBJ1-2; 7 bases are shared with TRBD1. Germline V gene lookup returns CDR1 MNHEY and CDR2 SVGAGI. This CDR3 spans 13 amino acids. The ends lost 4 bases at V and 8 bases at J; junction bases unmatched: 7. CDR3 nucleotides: TGTGCCAGCAGTTTGGACAGGCTGGGAGGCTACACCTTC. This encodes CASSLDRLGGYTF.

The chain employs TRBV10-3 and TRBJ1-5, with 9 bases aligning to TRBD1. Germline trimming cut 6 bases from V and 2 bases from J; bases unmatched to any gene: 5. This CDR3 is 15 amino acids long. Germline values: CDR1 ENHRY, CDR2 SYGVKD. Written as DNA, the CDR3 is TGTGCCATCAGCGCGGGACAGGGAGGCAATCAGCCCCAGCATTTT. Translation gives CAISAGQGGNQPQHF.

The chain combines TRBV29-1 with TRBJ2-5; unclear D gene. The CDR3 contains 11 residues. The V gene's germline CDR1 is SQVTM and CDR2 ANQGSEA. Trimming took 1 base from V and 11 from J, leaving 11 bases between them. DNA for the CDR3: TGCAGCGTTGAAGGACCTTTCGGGCAGTACTTC. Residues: CSVEGPFGQYF. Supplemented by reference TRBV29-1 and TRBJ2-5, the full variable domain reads SAVISQKPSRDICQRGTSLTIQCQVDSQVTMMFWYRQQPGQSLTLIATANQGSEATYESGFVIDKFPISRPNLTFSTLTVSNMSPEDSSIYLCSVEGPFGQYFGPGTRLLVL.

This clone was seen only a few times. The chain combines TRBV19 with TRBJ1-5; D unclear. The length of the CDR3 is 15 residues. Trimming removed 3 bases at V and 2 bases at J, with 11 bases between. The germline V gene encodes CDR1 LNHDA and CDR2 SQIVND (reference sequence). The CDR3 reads CASSMVGGGNQPQHF. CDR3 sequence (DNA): TGTGCCAGTAGTATGGTGGGTGGAGGCAATCAGCCCCAGCATTTT. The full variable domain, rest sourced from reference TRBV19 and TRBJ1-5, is DGGITQSPKYLFRKEGQNVTLSCEQNLNHDAMYWYRQDPGQGLRLIYYSQIVNDFQKGDIAEGYSVSREKKESFPLTVTSAQKNPTAFYLCASSMVGGGNQPQHFGDGTRLSIL.

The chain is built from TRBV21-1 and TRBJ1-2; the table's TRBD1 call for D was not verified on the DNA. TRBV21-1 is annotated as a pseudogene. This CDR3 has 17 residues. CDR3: CASSKTYCTGNNYGYTF. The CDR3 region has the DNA TGTGCCAGCAGCAAAACATATTGTACAGGGAATAATTATGGCTACACCTTC.

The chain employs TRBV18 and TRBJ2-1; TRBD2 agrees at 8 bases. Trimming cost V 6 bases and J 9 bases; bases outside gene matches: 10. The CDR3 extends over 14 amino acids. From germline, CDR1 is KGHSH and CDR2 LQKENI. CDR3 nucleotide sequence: TGTGCCAGCTCCCCCTTACGGGAGGGTGGTGAGCAGTTCTTC. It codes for CASSPLREGGEQFF.

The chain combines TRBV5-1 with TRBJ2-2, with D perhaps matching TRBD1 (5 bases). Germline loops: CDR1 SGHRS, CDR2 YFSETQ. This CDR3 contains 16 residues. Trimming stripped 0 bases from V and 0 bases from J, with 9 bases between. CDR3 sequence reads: CASSLGTLTNTGELFF. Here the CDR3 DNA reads TGCGCCAGCAGCTTGGGGACACTTACGAACACCGGGGAGCTGTTTTTT. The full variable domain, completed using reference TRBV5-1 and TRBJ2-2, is KAGVTQTPRYLIKTRGQQVTLSCSPISGHRSVSWYQQTPGQGLQFLFEYFSETQRNKGNFPGRFSGRQFSNSRSEMNVSTLELGDSALYLCASSLGTLTNTGELFFGEGSRLTVL.

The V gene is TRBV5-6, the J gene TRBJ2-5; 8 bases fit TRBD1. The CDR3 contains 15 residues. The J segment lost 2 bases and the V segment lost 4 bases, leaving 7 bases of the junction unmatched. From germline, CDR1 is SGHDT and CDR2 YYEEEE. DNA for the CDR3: TGTGCCAGCAGCAGTACCGGGACAGGACAAGAGACCCAGTACTTC. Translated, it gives CASSSTGTGQETQYF.

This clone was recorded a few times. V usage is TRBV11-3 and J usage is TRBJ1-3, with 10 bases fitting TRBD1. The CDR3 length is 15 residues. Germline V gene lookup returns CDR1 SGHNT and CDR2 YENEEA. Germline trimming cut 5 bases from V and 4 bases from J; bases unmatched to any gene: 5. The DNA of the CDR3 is TGTGCCAGCAGCCCGGGACAGGGGCCGGGAAACACCATATATTTT. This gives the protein CASSPGQGPGNTIYF. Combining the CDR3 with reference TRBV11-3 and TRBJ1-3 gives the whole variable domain EAGVVQSPRYKIIEKKQPVAFWCNPISGHNTLYWYLQNLGQGPELLIRYENEEAVDDSQLPKDRFSAERLKGVDSTLKIQPAELGDSAVYLCASSPGQGPGNTIYFGEGSWLTVV.

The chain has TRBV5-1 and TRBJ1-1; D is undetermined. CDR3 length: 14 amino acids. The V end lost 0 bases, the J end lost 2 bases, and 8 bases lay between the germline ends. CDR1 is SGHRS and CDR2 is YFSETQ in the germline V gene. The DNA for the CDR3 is TGCGCCAGCAGCTTGGGAGCGGTAAACACTGAAGCTTTCTTT. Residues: CASSLGAVNTEAFF.

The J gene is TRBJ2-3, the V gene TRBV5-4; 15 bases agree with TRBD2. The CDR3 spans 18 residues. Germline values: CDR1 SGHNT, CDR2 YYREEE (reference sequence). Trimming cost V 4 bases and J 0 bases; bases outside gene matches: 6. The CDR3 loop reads CASSVGLAGGTSTDTQYF. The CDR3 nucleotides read TGTGCCAGCAGCGTAGGACTAGCGGGAGGGACTAGCACAGATACGCAGTATTTT. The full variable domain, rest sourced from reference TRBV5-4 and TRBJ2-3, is ETGVTQSPTHLIKTRGQQVTLRCSSQSGHNTVSWYQQALGQGPQFIFQYYREEENGRGNFPPRFSGLQFPNYSSELNVNALELDDSALYLCASSVGLAGGTSTDTQYFGPGTRLTVL.

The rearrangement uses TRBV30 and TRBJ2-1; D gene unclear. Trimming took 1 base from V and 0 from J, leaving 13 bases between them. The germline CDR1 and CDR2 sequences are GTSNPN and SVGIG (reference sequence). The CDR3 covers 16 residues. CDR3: CAWSDKGQSSYNEQFF. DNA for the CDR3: TGTGCCTGGAGTGATAAGGGCCAGAGCTCCTACAATGAGCAGTTCTTC.

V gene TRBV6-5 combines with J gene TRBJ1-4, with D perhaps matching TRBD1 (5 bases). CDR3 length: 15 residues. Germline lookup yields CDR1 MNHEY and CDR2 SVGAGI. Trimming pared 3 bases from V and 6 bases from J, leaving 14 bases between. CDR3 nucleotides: TGTGCCAGCAGTTATAGCGGTGCAGGGCATGAAAAACTGTTTTTT. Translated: CASSYSGAGHEKLFF.

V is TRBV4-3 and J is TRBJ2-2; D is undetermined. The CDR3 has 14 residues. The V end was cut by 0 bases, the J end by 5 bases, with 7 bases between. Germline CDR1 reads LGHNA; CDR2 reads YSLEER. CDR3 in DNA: TGCGCCAGCAGCCAAGAGATAAGTACCGGGGAGCTGTTTTTT. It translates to CASSQEISTGELFF.

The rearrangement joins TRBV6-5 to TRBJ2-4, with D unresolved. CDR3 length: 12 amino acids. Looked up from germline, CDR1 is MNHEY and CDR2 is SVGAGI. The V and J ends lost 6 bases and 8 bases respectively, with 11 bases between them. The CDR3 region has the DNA TGTGCCAGCAGCCCGAATTCGGACATTCAGTACTTC. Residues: CASSPNSDIQYF.

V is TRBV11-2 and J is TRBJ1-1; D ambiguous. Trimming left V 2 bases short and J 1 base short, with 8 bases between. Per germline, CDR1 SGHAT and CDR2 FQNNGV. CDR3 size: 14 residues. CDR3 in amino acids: CASSLTAANTEAFF. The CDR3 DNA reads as TGTGCCAGCAGCTTAACGGCAGCGAACACTGAAGCTTTCTTT.

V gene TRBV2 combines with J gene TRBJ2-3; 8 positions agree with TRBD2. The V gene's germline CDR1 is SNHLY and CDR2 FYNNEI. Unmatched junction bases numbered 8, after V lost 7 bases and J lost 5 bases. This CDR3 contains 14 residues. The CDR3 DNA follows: TGTGCCAGCAAGCGTAGCGGGGCTAGAGATACGCAGTATTTT. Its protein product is CASKRSGARDTQYF.

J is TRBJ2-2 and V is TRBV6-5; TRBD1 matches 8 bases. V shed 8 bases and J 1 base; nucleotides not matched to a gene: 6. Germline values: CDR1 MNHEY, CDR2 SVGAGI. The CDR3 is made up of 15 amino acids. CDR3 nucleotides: TGTGCCAGCCTTTCGGGGACAGGGAACACCGGGGAGCTGTTTTTT. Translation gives CASLSGTGNTGELFF.

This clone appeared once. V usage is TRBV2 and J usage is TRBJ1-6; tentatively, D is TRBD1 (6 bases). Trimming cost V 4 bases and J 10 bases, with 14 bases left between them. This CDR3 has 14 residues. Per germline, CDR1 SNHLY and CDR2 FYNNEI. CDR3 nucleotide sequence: TGTGCCAGCAGTGTTGGCAGGGGCAAATCACCCCTCCACTTT. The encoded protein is CASSVGRGKSPLHF.